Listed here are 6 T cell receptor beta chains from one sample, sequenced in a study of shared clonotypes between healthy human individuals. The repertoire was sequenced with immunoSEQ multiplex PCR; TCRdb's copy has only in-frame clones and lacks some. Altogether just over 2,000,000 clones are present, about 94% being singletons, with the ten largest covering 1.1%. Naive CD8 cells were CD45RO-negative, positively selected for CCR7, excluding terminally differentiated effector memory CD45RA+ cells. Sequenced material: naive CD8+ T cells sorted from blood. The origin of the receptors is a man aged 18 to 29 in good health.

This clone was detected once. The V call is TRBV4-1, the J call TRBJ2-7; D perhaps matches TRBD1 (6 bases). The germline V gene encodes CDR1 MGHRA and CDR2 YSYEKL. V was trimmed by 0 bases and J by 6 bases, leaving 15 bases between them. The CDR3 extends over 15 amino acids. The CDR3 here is CASSQDNRAISEQYF. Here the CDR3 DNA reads TGCGCCAGCAGCCAAGATAACAGGGCGATCAGCGAGCAGTACTTC.

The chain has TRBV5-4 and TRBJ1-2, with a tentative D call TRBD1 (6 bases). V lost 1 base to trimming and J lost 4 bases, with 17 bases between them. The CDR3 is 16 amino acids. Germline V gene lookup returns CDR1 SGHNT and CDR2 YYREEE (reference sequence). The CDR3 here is CASSLRGDGAGYGYTF. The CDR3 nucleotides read TGTGCCAGCAGCTTGAGGGGGGACGGGGCTGGCTATGGCTACACCTTC. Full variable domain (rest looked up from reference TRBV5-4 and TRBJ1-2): ETGVTQSPTHLIKTRGQQVTLRCSSQSGHNTVSWYQQALGQGPQFIFQYYREEENGRGNFPPRFSGLQFPNYSSELNVNALELDDSALYLCASSLRGDGAGYGYTFGSGTRLTVV.

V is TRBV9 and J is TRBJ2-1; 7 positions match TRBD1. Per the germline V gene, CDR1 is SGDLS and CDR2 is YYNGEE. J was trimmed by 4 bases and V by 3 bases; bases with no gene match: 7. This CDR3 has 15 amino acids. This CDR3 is CASSESGQAYNEQFF. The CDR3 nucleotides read TGTGCCAGCAGCGAGAGTGGACAGGCATACAATGAGCAGTTCTTC.

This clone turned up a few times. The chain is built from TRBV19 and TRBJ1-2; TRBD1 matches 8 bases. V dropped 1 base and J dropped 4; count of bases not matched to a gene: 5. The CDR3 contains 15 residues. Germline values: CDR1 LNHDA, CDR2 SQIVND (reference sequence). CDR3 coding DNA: TGTGCCAGTAGTATAGGGACAGGGACTGTCTATGGCTACACCTTC. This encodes CASSIGTGTVYGYTF.

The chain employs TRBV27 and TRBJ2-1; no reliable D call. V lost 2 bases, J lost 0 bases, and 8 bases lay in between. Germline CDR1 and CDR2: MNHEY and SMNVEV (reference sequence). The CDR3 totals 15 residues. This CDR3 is CASSLVFSSYNEQFF. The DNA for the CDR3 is TGTGCCAGCAGTTTAGTCTTTAGCTCCTACAATGAGCAGTTCTTC.

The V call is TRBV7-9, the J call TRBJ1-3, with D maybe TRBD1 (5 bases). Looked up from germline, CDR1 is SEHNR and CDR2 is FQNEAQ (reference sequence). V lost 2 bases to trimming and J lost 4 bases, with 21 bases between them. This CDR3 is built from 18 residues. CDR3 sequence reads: CASSLTGTQPIGGNTIYF. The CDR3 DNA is TGTGCCAGCAGCTTAACTGGGACTCAGCCTATAGGGGGAAACACCATATATTTT.